The present entry profiles one TCR beta chain with its context. Its target is unknown. This entry belongs to a study of OX40 agonist ivuxolimab in advanced cancers. Whole-study context: Patients in dose escalation had liver, melanoma, kidney or head and neck cancers.

Looked up from germline, CDR1 is WSHSY and CDR2 is SAAADI. The CDR3 loop spans 11 amino acids. Trimming stripped 6 bases from V and 2 bases from J, with 3 bases between. Measured with immunoSEQ multiplex PCR; TCRdb has only the in-frame clones, and not every one. This sample carries around 75,000 clones, about 89% of them seen once, and the ten largest clones take 9% to 10%. Study observations and caveats: Near-lowest levels of clonal expansion characterized partial responders at 0.1-3.0 mg/kg. Expanded peripheral T-cell antigen specificity went undetermined. Fewer expanded clones were found on average in CD4+ than in CD8+ T cells.

The material was CD4+ or CD8+ T cells sorted from blood, obtained in a trial of the OX40 agonist ivuxolimab. The chain carries TRBV10-2 and TRBJ2-3; no firm D call. The source is an adult with an advanced solid tumor such as melanoma, head and neck, liver or kidney cancer. The DNA of the CDR3 is TGCGCCAGCAGCAACACAGATACGCAGTATTTT. This codes for CASSNTDTQYF.